Sequencing of this T cell receptor (beta chain) was carried out in a study of cytomegalovirus exposure and HLA in healthy donors. The PCR ran on 60 Vbeta and 13 Jbeta primers. Assay: immunoSEQ multiplex PCR; the TCRdb copy retains only in-frame clones and omits some. This sample yields roughly 200,000 clones, of which about 78% are seen a single time; over 2% belongs to the top ten. CDR1 and CDR2 (germline): SGHRS, YFSETQ. The length of the CDR3 is 15 residues. Trimming took 5 bases from V and 2 from J, leaving 16 bases between them. Study-level findings and limits: In an earlier analysis, most TCR beta V segments were productive about 87% or about 30% of the time. There were some public TCRs occurring in many donors, but most TCR sequences were rare. Available immune exposure information was restricted to CMV serostatus only. A further, later analysis showed that HLA-associated TCR beta chains (compared with equally common others) were more clonally expanded.

With respect to this clone: The antigen remains unidentified.

Sequencing input: PBMCs. The TCR was taken from a man between 60 and 75 years old in good health and CMV-seronegative. The chain joins TRBV5-1 to TRBJ2-5; maybe TRBD1 (6 bases). The CDR3 reads CASRPSLTGQETQYF. CDR3 sequence (DNA): TGCGCCAGCAGACCTTCTCTGACAGGACAAGAGACCCAGTACTTC.